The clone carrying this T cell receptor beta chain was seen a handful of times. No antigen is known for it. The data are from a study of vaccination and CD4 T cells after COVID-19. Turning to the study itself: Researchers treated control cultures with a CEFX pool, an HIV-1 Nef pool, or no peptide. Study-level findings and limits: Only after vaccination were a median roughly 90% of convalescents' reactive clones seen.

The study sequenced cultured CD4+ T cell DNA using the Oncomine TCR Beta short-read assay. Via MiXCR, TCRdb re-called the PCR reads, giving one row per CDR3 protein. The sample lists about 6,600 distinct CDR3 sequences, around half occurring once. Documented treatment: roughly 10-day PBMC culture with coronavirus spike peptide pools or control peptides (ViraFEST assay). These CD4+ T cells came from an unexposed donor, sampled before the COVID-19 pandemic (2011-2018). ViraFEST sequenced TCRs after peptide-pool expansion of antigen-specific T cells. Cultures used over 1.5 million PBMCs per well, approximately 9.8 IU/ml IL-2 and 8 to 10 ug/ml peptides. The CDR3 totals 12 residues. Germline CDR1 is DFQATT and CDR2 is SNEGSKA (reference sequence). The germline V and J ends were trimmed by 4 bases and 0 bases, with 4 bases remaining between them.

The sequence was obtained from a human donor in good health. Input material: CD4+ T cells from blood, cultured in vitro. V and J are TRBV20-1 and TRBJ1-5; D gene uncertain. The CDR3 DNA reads TGCAGTGCTACCCATAGCAATCAGCCCCAGCATTTT. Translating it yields CSATHSNQPQHF.